Below, 12 T cell receptor beta chains from the same sample are listed, as sequenced in a study of cytomegalovirus exposure and HLA in healthy donors. Data came from immunoSEQ multiplex PCR; TCRdb stores just in-frame clones and leaves some out. The sample lists roughly 100,000 clones, 70% to 90% occurring once. Sequenced input: PBMCs. All receptors derive from a woman aged 18 to 35 in good health and CMV-seropositive.

This clone showed up just a few times. This chain uses TRBV2 with TRBJ1-5; D call uncertain. CDR3 length equals 11 residues. CDR1 is SNHLY and CDR2 is FYNNEI in the germline V gene. Trimming removed 4 bases from V and 9 bases from J, with 7 bases in between. The CDR3 is CASSVTGPQHF. In DNA, the CDR3 is TGTGCCAGCAGTGTCACCGGGCCCCAGCATTTT.

V gene TRBV11-3 combines with J gene TRBJ2-7, with D uncertain. V lost 2 bases, J lost 4 bases, and 9 bases lay in between. Germline V gives CDR1 SGHNT, CDR2 YENEEA. The CDR3 totals 13 residues. The CDR3 protein is CASSLRRFYEQYF. The CDR3 DNA follows: TGTGCCAGCAGCTTACGTAGATTTTACGAGCAGTACTTC.

The chain is built from TRBV5-4 and TRBJ2-3; the D gene is possibly TRBD2 (6 bases). The germline CDR1 and CDR2 sequences are SGHNT and YYREEE (reference sequence). The length of the CDR3 is 13 residues. V lost 3 bases and J 5 bases, leaving 10 bases between the germline ends. The CDR3 sequence: CASSSTRGDTQYF. DNA for the CDR3: TGTGCCAGCAGCTCGACTAGAGGAGATACGCAGTATTTT. The full variable domain, in which reference TRBV5-4 and TRBJ2-3 provide the parts outside the CDR3, is ETGVTQSPTHLIKTRGQQVTLRCSSQSGHNTVSWYQQALGQGPQFIFQYYREEENGRGNFPPRFSGLQFPNYSSELNVNALELDDSALYLCASSSTRGDTQYFGPGTRLTVL.

The chain joins TRBV5-6 to TRBJ2-5; 7 nucleotides match TRBD2. Losses at the gene ends were 1 base for V and 1 base for J; bases not matched to a gene: 4. CDR3 size: 15 residues. Germline CDR1 is SGHDT and CDR2 is YYEEEE. CDR3 residues: CASSLSAGVQETQYF. The CDR3 DNA reads as TGTGCCAGCAGCTTGTCCGCGGGGGTCCAAGAGACCCAGTACTTC.

The V and J genes are TRBV19 and TRBJ2-7; 7 bases are a match to TRBD1. V shed 6 bases, J shed 1 base, and the junction held 3 bases outside the gene matches. The germline CDR1 and CDR2 sequences are LNHDA and SQIVND (reference sequence). CDR3 length: 13 residues. In nucleotides, the CDR3 is TGTGCCAGTAGAATGGGACAGTCCTACGAGCAGTACTTC. Amino acids: CASRMGQSYEQYF.

CDR3 sequence reads: CASSLGASGRLNEQYF. The CDR3 bases are TGTGCCAGCAGCTTAGGCGCTAGCGGGAGGCTAAACGAGCAGTACTTC. The chain joins TRBV13 to TRBJ2-7, with TRBD2 identical over 11 bases. J was trimmed by 5 bases and V by 0 bases; bases with no gene match: 6. This CDR3 spans 16 amino acids. Germline-derived CDR1 and CDR2 are PRHDT and FYEKMQ (reference sequence).

The chain has TRBV9 and TRBJ2-3; 8 nucleotides agree with TRBD2. This CDR3 spans 15 amino acids. The V gene end was trimmed by 0 bases and the J gene end by 8 bases; junction bases not matched to a gene: 8. Germline-derived CDR1 and CDR2 are SGDLS and YYNGEE. The CDR3, as DNA: TGTGCCAGCAGCGTAGTTTCGCGGGGGGAGGGTACGCAGTATTTT. Its translation: CASSVVSRGEGTQYF.

This clone was counted once. The chain couples TRBV5-1 to TRBJ1-1; D uncertain. The CDR3 is 16 residues long. V was pared by 0 bases and J by 5 bases, with 17 bases between. The germline V gene encodes CDR1 SGHRS and CDR2 YFSETQ. DNA for the CDR3: TGCGCCAGCAGCTTGGAAGACGGAGGATTTAGGACTGAAGCTTTCTTT. Its translation: CASSLEDGGFRTEAFF.

The chain links TRBV28 to TRBJ2-5; tentatively, D is TRBD2 (6 bases). Germline assignment: CDR1 MDHEN and CDR2 SYDVKM. Trimming cost V 3 bases and J 5 bases, with 16 bases left between them. The CDR3 is 15 residues long. The CDR3 here is CASSLGGTALETQYF. The CDR3, as DNA: TGTGCCAGCAGTTTGGGTGGGACTGCCTTGGAGACCCAGTACTTC.

This clone was counted once. The gene calls are TRBV27 and TRBJ2-1; possible D gene TRBD2, 5 bases. The length of the CDR3 is 13 residues. The germline V and J ends were trimmed by 6 bases and 2 bases, with 8 bases remaining between them. The V gene's germline CDR1 is MNHEY and CDR2 SMNVEV (reference sequence). DNA of the CDR3: TGTGCCAGCAGCCCCGGGGCCTACAATGAGCAGTTCTTC. Protein: CASSPGAYNEQFF.

V usage is TRBV10-3 and J usage is TRBJ2-1; the match to TRBD2 covers 16 bases. CDR1 and CDR2 from the germline V gene are ENHRY and SYGVKD. The trim removed 7 bases at V and 7 bases at J, leaving 7 bases unmatched. The CDR3 runs 16 residues. The CDR3 is CAITTGLAGGQNEQFF. The CDR3 DNA sequence: TGTGCCATCACCACGGGACTAGCGGGAGGGCAAAATGAGCAGTTCTTC.

This clone was seen once. The chain couples TRBV7-3 to TRBJ1-2; D might be TRBD1 (6 bases). Trimming cost V 5 bases and J 6 bases, with 13 bases left between them. The CDR3 sequence is 13 residues long. The V gene's germline CDR1 is SGHTA and CDR2 FQGTGA. DNA for the CDR3: TGTGCCAGCAGCCGCAGGGGAGGGCATGGCTACACCTTC. It translates to CASSRRGGHGYTF.